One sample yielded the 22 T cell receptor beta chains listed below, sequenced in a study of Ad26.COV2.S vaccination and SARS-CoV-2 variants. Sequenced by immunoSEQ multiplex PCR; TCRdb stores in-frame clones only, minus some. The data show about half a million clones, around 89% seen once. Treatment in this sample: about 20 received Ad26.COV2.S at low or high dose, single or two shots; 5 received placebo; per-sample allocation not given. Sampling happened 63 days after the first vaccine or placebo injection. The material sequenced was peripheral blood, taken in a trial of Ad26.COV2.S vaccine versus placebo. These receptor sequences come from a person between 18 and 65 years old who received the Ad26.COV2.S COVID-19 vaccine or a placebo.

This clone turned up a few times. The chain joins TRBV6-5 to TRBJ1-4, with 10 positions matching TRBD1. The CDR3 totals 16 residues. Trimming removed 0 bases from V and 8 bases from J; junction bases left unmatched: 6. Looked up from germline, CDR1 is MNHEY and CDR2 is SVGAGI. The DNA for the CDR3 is TGTGCCAGCAGTTACTCGAGTGGGACAGGGGTAGAAAAACTGTTTTTT. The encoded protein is CASSYSSGTGVEKLFF.

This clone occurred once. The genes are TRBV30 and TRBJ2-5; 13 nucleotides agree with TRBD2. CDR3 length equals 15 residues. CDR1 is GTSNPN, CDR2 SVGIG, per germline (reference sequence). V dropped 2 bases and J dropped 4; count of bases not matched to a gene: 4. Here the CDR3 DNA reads TGTGCCTGGAGTTGGACTAGCGGGGGTAGAGAGACCCAGTACTTC. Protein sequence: CAWSWTSGGRETQYF.

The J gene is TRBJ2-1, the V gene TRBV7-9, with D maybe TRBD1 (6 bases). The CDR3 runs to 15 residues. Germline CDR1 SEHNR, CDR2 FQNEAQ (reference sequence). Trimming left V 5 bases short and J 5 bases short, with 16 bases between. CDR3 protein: CASSRDIGYDNEQFF. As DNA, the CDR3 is TGTGCCAGCAGCCGGGACATCGGGTACGACAATGAGCAGTTCTTC.

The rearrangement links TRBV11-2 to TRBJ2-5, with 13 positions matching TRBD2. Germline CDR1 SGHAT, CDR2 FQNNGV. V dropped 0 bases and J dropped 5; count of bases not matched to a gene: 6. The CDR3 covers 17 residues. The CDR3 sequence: CASSLDGLAGVLETQYF. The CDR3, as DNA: TGTGCCAGCAGCTTAGATGGACTAGCGGGAGTTCTTGAGACCCAGTACTTC.

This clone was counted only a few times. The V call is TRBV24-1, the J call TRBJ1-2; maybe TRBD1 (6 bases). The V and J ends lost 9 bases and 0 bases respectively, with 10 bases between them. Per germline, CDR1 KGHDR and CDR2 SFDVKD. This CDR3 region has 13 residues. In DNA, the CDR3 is TGTGCCACCTCCAGACAGGCTAACTATGGCTACACCTTC. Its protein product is CATSRQANYGYTF.

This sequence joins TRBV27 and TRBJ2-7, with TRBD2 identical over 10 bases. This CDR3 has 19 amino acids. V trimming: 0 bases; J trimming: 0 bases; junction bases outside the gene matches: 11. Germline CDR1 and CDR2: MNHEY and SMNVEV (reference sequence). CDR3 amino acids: CASSLSPPSGSRGSYEQYF. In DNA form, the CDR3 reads TGTGCCAGCAGTTTATCCCCCCCTAGCGGGAGCCGGGGCTCCTACGAGCAGTACTTC.

CDR3 protein: CASSLKGGTANQPQHF. DNA for the CDR3: TGTGCCAGCAGCTTAAAGGGCGGGACAGCTAATCAGCCCCAGCATTTT. The genes are TRBV7-8 and TRBJ1-5; TRBD1 aligns across 7 bases. Germline loops: CDR1 SGHVS, CDR2 FQNEAQ. CDR3 size: 16 residues. V shed 2 bases and J 4 bases; nucleotides not matched to a gene: 8.

The CDR3 DNA sequence: TGCGCCAGCAGCTTTGGACAGGGAGGGCCGACGGATGAAAAACTGTTTTTT. This encodes CASSFGQGGPTDEKLFF. The rearrangement links TRBV5-1 to TRBJ1-4; 8 nucleotides agree with TRBD1. The CDR3 is 17 amino acids. Trimming took 2 bases from V and 6 from J; bases not matched to a gene: 12. CDR1 is SGHRS and CDR2 is YFSETQ in the germline V gene.

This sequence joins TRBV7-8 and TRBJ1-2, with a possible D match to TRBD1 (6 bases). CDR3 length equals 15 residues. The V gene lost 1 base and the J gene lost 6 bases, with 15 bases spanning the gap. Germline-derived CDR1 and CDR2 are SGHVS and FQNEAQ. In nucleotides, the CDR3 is TGTGCCAGCAGCTTAGTGGGTAGGGGGGGCGATGGCTACACCTTC. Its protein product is CASSLVGRGGDGYTF.

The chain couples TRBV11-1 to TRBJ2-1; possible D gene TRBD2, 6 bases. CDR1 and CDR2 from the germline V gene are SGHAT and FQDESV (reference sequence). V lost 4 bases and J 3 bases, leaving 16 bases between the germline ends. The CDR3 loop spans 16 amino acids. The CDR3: CASSYTEGNNYNEQFF. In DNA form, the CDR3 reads TGTGCCAGCAGCTACACGGAGGGCAATAACTACAATGAGCAGTTCTTC.

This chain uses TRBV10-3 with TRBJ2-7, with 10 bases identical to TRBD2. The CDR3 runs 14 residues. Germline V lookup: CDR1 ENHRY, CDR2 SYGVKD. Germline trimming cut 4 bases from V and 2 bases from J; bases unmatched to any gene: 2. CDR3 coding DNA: TGTGCCATCAGTGGTAGCGGGAGGACCTACGAGCAGTACTTC. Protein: CAISGSGRTYEQYF.

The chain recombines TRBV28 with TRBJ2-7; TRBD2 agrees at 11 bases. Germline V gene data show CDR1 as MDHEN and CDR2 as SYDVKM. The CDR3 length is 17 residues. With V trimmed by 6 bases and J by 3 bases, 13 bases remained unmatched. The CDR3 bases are TGTGCCAGCAGATTTACCGGGACTAGCGGACTAAACTACGAGCAGTACTTC. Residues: CASRFTGTSGLNYEQYF.

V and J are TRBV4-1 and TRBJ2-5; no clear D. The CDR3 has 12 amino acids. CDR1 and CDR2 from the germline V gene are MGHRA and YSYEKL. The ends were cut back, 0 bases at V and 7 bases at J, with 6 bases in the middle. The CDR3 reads CASSQDLGTQYF. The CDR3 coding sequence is TGCGCCAGCAGCCAAGATCTGGGGACCCAGTACTTC.

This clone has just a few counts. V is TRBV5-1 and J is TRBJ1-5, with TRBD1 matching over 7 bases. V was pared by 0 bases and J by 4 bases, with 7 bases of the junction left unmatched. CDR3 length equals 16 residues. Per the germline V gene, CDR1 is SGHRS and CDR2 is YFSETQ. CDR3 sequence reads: CASSLGTGWGNQPQHF. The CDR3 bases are TGCGCCAGCAGCTTGGGGACAGGATGGGGGAATCAGCCCCAGCATTTT.

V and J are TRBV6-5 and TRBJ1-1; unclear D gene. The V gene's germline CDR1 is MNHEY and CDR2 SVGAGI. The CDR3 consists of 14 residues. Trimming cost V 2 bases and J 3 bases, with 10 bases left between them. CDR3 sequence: CASSYKDGYTEAFF. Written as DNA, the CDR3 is TGTGCCAGCAGTTACAAGGACGGGTACACTGAAGCTTTCTTT.

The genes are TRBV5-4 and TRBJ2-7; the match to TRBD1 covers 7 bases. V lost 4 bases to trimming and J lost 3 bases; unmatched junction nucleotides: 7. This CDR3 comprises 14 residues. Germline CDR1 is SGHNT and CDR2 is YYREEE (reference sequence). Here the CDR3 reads CASSPGQALYEQYF. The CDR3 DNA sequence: TGTGCCAGCAGCCCAGGACAGGCCCTCTACGAGCAGTACTTC.

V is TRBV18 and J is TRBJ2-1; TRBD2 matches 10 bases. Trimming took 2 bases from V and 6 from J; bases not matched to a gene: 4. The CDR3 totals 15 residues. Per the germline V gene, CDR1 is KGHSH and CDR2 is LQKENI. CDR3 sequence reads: CASSPSLAGINEQFF. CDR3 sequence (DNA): TGTGCCAGCTCACCATCACTAGCGGGGATCAATGAGCAGTTCTTC.

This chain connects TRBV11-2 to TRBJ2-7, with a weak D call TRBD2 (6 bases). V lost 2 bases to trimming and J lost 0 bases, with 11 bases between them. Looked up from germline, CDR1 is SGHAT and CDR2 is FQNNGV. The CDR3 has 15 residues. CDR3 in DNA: TGTGCCAGCAGCTTAACCCCCGGGAGCTCCTACGAGCAGTACTTC. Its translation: CASSLTPGSSYEQYF.

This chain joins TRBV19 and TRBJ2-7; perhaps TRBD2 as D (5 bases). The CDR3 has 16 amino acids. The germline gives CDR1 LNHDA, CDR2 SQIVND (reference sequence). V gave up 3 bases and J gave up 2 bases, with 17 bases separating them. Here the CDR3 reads CASSMGSAGLTYEQYF. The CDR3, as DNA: TGTGCCAGTAGTATGGGGTCGGCGGGCCTTACCTACGAGCAGTACTTC.

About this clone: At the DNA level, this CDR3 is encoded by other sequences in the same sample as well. CDR3 nucleotide sequence: TGTGCCAGCAGCTTAGGGGGACAGGGATCCTACGAGCAGTACTTC. It is translated as CASSLGGQGSYEQYF. This rearrangement joins TRBV11-2 to TRBJ2-7, with 9 bases fitting TRBD1. CDR3 length: 15 residues. Germline CDR1 is SGHAT and CDR2 is FQNNGV. J lost 1 base, V lost 1 base, and 2 bases had no gene match.

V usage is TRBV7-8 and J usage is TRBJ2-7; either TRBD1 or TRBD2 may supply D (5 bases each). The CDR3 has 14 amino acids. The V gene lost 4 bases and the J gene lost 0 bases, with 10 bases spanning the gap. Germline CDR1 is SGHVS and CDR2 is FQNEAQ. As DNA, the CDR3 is TGTGCCAGCAGCTCAGGGACGGTCTCCTACGAGCAGTACTTC. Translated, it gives CASSSGTVSYEQYF.

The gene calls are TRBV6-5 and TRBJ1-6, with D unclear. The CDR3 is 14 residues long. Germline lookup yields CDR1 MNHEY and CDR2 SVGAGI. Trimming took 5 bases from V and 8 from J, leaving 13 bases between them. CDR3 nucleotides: TGTGCCAGCAGTAAACGCCCCCTTGATTCACCCCTCCACTTT. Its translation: CASSKRPLDSPLHF.